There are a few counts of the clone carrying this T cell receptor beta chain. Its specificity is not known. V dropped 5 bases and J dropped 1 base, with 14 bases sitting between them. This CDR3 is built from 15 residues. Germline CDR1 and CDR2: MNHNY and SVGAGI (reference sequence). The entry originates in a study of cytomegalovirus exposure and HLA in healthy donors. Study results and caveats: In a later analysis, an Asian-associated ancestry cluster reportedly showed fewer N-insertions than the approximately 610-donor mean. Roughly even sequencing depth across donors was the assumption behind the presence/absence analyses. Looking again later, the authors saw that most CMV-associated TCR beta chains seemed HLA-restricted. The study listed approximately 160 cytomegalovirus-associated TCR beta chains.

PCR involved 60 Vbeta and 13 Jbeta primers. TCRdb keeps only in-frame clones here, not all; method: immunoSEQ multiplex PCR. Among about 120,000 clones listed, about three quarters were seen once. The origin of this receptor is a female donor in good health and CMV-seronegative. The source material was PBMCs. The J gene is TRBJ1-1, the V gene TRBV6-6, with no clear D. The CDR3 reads CASSAYHRENTEAFF. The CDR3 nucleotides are TGTGCCAGCAGTGCGTATCACCGGGAGAACACTGAAGCTTTCTTT.